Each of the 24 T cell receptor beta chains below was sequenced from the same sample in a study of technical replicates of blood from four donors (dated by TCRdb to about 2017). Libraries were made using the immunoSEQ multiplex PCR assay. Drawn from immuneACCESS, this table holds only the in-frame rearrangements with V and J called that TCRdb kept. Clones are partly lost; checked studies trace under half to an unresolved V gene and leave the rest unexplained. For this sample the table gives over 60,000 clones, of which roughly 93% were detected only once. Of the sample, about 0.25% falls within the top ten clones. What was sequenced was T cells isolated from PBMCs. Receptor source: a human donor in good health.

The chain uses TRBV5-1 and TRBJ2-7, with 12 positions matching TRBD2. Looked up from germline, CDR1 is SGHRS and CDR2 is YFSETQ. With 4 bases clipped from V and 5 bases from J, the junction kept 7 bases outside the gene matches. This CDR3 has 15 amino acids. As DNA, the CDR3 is TGCGCCAGCAGCCAGACTAGCGGGAGAAGTGACGAGCAGTACTTC. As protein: CASSQTSGRSDEQYF.

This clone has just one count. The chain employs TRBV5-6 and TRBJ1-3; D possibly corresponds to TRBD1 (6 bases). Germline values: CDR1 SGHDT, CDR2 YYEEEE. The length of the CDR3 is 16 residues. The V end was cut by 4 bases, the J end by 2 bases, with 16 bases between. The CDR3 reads CASSATGTRAGNTIYF. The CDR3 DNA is TGTGCCAGCAGCGCAACCGGGACAAGGGCTGGAAACACCATATATTTT.

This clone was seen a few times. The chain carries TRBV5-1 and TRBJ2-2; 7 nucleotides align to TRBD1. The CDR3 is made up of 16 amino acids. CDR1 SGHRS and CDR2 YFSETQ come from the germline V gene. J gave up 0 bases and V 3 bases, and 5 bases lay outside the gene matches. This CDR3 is CASSSTGFTNTGELFF. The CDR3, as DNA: TGCGCCAGCAGCTCGACAGGGTTCACGAACACCGGGGAGCTGTTTTTT.

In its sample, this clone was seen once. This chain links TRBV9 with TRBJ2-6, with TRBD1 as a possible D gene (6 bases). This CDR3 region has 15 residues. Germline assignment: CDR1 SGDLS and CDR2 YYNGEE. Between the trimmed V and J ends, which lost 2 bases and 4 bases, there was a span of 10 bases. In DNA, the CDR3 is TGTGCCAGCAGCGTTACAGGGTCCGGGGCCAACGTCCTGACTTTC. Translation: CASSVTGSGANVLTF.

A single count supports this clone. The CDR3 here is CAGNRGGGPTEAFF. The CDR3, as DNA: TGTGCCGGCAACAGGGGCGGGGGGCCCACTGAAGCTTTCTTT. The genes are TRBV30 and TRBJ1-1, with 7 bases fitting TRBD1. Germline V lookup: CDR1 GTSNPN, CDR2 SVGIG (reference sequence). V shed 8 bases, J shed 4 bases, and the junction held 13 bases outside the gene matches. This CDR3 has 14 amino acids.

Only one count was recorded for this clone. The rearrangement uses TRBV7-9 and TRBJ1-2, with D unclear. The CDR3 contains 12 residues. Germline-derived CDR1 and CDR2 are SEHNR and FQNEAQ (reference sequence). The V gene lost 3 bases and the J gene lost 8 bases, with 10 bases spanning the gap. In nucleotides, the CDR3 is TGTGCCAGCAGCTTGCGGCCGGGAGGCTACACCTTC. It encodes CASSLRPGGYTF.

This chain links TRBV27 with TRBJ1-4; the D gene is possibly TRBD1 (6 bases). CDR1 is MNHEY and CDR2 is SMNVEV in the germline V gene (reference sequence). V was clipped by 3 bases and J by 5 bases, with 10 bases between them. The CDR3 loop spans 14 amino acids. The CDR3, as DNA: TGTGCCAGCAGTTTGTCAGGGGCGAATGAAAAACTGTTTTTT. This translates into CASSLSGANEKLFF.

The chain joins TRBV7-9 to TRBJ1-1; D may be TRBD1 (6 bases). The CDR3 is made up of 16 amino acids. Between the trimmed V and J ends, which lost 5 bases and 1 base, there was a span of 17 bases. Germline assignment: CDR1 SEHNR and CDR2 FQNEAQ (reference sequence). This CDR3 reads CASSKTTGRKNTEAFF. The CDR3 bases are TGTGCCAGCAGCAAGACGACAGGACGGAAGAACACTGAAGCTTTCTTT.

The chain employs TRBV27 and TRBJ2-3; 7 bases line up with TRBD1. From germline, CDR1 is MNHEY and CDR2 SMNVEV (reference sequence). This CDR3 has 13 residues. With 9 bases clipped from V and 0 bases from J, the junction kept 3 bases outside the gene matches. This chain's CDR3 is CASSDRSTDTQYF. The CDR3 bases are TGTGCCAGTTCGGACAGGAGCACAGATACGCAGTATTTT.

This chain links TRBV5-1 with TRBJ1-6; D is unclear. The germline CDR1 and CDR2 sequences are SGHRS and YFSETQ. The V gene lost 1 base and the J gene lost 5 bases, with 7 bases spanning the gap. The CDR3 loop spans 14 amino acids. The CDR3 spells CASSLMSDNSPLHF. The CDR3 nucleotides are TGCGCCAGCAGCTTGATGTCAGATAATTCACCCCTCCACTTT.

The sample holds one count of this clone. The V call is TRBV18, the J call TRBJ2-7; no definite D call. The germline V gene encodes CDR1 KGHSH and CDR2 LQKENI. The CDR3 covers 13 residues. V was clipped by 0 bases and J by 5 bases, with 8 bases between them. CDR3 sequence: CASSPPHGHEQYF. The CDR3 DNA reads TGTGCCAGCTCACCACCGCACGGTCACGAGCAGTACTTC.

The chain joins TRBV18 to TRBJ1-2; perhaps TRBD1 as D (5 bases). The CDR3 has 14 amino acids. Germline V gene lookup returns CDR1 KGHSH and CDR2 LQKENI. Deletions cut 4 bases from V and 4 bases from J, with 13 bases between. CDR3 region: CASSLTQDSYGYTF. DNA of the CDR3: TGTGCCAGCTCACTAACACAAGACAGCTATGGCTACACCTTC.

DNA of the CDR3: TGTGCCAGCAGTTACAGCAGGCTCATTGGCACAGATACGCAGTATTTT. Encoded protein: CASSYSRLIGTDTQYF. V is TRBV6-5 and J is TRBJ2-3; D is uncertain. CDR1 and CDR2 (germline): MNHEY, SVGAGI. The CDR3 contains 16 residues. The V gene lost 2 bases and the J gene lost 1 base, with 13 bases spanning the gap.

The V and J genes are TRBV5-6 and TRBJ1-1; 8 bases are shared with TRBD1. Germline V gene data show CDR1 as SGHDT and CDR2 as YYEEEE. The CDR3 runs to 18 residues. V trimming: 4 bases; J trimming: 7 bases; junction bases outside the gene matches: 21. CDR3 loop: CASSPAGGWQGAPIEAFF. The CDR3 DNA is TGTGCCAGCAGCCCGGCCGGGGGGTGGCAGGGGGCACCTATTGAAGCTTTCTTT.

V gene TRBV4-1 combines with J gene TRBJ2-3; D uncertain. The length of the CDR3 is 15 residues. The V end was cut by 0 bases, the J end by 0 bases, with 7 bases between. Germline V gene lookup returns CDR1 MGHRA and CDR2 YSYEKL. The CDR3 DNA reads TGCGCCAGCAGCCAAGATTGGGCTAGCACAGATACGCAGTATTTT. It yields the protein CASSQDWASTDTQYF.

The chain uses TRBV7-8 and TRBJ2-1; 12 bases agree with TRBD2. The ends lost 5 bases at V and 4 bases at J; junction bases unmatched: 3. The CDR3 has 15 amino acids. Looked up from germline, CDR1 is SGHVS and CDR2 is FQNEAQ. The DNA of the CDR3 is TGTGCCAGCAGCCCGGGACTAGCGGGTTACAATGAGCAGTTCTTC. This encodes CASSPGLAGYNEQFF.

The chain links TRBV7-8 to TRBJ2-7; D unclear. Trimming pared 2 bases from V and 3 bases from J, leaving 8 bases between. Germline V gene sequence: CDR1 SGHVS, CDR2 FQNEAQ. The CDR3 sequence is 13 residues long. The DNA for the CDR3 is TGTGCCAGCAGCTTATCCAGAAACTACGAGCAGTACTTC. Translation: CASSLSRNYEQYF.

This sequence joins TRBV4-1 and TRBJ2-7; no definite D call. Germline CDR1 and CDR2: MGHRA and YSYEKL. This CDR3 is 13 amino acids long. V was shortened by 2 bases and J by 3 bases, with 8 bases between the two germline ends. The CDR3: CASSQPGHYEQYF. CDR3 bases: TGCGCCAGCAGCCAACCAGGCCACTACGAGCAGTACTTC.

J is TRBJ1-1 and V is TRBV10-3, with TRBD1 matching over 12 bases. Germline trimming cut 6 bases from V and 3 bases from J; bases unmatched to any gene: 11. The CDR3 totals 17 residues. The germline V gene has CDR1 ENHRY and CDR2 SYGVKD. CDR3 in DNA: TGTGCCATCAGCCTGGGGACAGGGGGCAGCTGGGACACTGAAGCTTTCTTT. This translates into CAISLGTGGSWDTEAFF.

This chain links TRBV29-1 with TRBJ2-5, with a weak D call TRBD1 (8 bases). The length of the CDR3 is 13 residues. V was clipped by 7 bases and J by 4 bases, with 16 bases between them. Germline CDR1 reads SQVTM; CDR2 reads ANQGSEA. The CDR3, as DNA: TGCAGCGCACTCACAGGGGGGGGAGAGACCCAGTACTTC. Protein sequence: CSALTGGGETQYF.

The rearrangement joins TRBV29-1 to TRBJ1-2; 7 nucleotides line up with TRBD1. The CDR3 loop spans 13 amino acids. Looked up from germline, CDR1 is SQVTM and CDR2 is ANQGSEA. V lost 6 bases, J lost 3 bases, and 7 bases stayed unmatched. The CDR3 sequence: CSVATGHDYGYTF. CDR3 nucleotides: TGCAGCGTCGCGACAGGGCACGACTATGGCTACACCTTC.

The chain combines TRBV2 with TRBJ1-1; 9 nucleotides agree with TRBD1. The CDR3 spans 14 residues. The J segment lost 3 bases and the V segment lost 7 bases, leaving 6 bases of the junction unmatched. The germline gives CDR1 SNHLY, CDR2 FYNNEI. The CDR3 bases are TGTGCCAGCAATACCGGACAGGGGCACACTGAAGCTTTCTTT. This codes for CASNTGQGHTEAFF.

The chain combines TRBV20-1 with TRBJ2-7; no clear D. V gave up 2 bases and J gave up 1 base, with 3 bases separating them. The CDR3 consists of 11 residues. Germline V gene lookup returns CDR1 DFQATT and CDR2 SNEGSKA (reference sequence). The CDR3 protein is CSARLSYEQYF. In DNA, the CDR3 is TGCAGTGCTAGATTATCCTACGAGCAGTACTTC.

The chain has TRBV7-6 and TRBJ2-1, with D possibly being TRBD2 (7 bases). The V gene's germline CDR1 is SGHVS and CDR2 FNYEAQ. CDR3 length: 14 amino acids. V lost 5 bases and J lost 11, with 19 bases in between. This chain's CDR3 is CASSPNRGGNKQFF. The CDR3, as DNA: TGTGCCAGCAGCCCAAATAGGGGGGGAAACAAGCAGTTCTTC. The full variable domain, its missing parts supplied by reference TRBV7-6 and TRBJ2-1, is GAGVSQSPRYKVTKRGQDVALRCDPISGHVSLYWYRQALGQGPEFLTYFNYEAQQDKSGLPNDRFSAERPEGSISTLTIQRTEQRDSAMYRCASSPNRGGNKQFFGPGTRLTVL.